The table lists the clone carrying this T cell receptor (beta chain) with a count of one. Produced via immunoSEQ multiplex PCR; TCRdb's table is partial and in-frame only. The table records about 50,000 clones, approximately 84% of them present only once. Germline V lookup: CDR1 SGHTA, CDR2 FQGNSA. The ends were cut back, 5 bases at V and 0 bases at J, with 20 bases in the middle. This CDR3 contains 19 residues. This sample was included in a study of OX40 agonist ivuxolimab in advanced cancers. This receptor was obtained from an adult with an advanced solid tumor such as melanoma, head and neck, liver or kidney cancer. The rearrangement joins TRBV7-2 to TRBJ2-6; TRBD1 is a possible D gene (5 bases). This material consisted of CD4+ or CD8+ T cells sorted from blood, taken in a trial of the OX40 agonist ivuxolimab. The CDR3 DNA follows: TGTGCCAGCAGCCACAAACTGGGGCAGACGAGCTCTGGGGCCAACGTCCTGACTTTC. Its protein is CASSHKLGQTSSGANVLTF.